The present T cell receptor (beta chain) was sequenced within a study of blood T cell repertoires in COVID-19 (TCRdb year 2020). Background on the whole study: Samples covering the acute and convalescent phases of COVID-19 were provided by collaborators in the United States, Italy and Spain. The prospective study material was composed of cDNA or gDNA derived from T cells, B-cell-depleted T cells, or PBMCs. Deeply sampled blood TCRbeta repertoires from subjects exposed to, actively infected with, or recovered from COVID-19 were included in the dataset. The repertoires were made available in a free public database intended to serve as a resource for research on the immune response to SARS-CoV-2. Samples were obtained from the ongoing ImmuneRACE study (first 160 participants) and from over 1,000 subjects provided by 6 global collaborators. A de-identified subject ID, COVID-19 status, age in years and sex were almost always included in the sample metadata. Where available, HLA class I and class II types were obtained from metadata supplied by the sample provider rather than from assay-based typing.

Note on this clone: The target of this receptor is not known. It has no much larger one-base neighbor in the sample; base qualities were not kept.

TCRbeta CDR3 regions were amplified from genomic DNA using the immunoSEQ Assay, a bias-controlled multiplex PCR. The authors' pipeline ran thus. The number of nucleated cells in each sample was estimated from the amplification of reference gene primers within the assay. Sequence reads were collapsed and filtered to measure the absolute abundance of every unique TCRbeta CDR3 rearrangement. For each sample, productive Simpson clonality was calculated as the square root of Simpson's diversity index over productive rearrangements. Here the immuneACCESS table is served through TCRdb, limited to in-frame sequences with V and J called. Missing clones are a known gap in these copies; in checked studies unresolved V genes cover under half, and the rest lacks a known reason. V, J and clone size are those of that table, while D and trimming were read from the DNA. The sample table contains 150,000 or so clones; only one count was recorded for over 75% of them. Jointly, the top ten make up around 5.3% of the sample.

Its CDR3 holds 13 amino acids, cysteine through phenylalanine. Just CDR3 DNA is preserved here, 39 bases in frame from base 1. Trimming accounts for 8 bases at V and 4 bases at J, while the number of junction bases matched to no gene is 7. Reading the germline V gene (reference sequence) gives CDR1 WNHNN and CDR2 SYGVQD. Participants in the prospective study were enrolled through a virtual design, were aged roughly 18 to 100 years, and lived in some 24 United States geographic areas. In the prospective study, cohorts were assigned on the basis of participant-reported clinical history obtained from a screening survey and a study questionnaire. Each participant in the prospective study had whole blood, serum and a nasopharyngeal or oropharyngeal swab collected by mobile phlebotomists. Participants in the prospective study had the option to provide additional blood draws and questionnaires over a roughly 2-month period. Before DNA extraction, prospective study blood samples were shipped either frozen or at room temperature.

Paper-wide results and their limitations: The amount of clinical and demographic metadata varied by source and participant and was provided uncurated.

The sequenced sample consisted of PBMCs or T cells enriched from blood (not recorded which). The receptor chain draws on TRBV10-1 and TRBJ2-7; the central 8 bases match TRBD2. The sequence derives from a woman between 40 and 50 years old with acute COVID-19. The encoded CDR3 is CASGAGVGYEQYF. The DNA is as follows: TGCGCCAGCGGAGCGGGAGTAGGGTACGAGCAGTACTTC.